The clone carrying this TCR beta chain was recorded only once. The antigen remains undetermined. These data originate in a study of T cell responses to AZD1222 COVID-19 vaccine. Study findings and constraints: Seropositive status at baseline applied to only a handful of AZD1222 recipients. It should be noted that donors were predominantly white British and more often female, and clonal diversity was possibly underestimated. Spike-specific TCR breadth and depth were elevated following two AZD1222 doses.

Sequenced by immunoSEQ multiplex PCR; TCRdb stores in-frame clones only, minus some. Among about 150,000 clones, roughly 91% were seen once, and the ten largest hold roughly 6%. V was clipped by 4 bases and J by 8 bases; unmatched bases: 17. Germline V gene sequence: CDR1 LNHNV, CDR2 YYDKDF (reference sequence). CDR3 size: 17 residues. The study pooled second doses at about 4 or about 12 weeks. This chain uses TRBV15 with TRBJ2-1; TRBD1 aligns across 7 bases. The clonotype originates from an adult who received the AZD1222 COVID-19 vaccine. The sequenced sample was peripheral blood, obtained 28 days after the second AZD1222 dose. The CDR3 loop is CATSTHPGTVLSYEQFF. In DNA, the CDR3 is TGTGCCACCAGCACCCATCCCGGGACAGTCTTAAGCTATGAGCAGTTCTTC. The entire variable domain, with the rest obtained from reference TRBV15 and TRBJ2-1, is as follows: DAMVIQNPRYQVTQFGKPVTLSCSQTLNHNVMYWYQQKSSQAPKLLFHYYDKDFNNEADTPDNFQSRRPNTSFCFLDIRSPGLGDTAMYLCATSTHPGTVLSYEQFFGPGTRLTVL.